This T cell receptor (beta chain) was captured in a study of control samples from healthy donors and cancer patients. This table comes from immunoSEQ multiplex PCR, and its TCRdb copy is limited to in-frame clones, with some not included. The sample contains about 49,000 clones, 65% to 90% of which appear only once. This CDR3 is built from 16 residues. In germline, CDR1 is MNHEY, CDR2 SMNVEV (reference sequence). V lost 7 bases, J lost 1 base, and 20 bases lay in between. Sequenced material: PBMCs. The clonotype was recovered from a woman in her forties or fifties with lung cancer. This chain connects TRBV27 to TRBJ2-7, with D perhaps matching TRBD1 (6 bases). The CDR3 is CASKPLLGTYSYEQYF. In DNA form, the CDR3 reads TGTGCCAGCAAACCTCTTCTCGGGACATATTCCTACGAGCAGTACTTC.